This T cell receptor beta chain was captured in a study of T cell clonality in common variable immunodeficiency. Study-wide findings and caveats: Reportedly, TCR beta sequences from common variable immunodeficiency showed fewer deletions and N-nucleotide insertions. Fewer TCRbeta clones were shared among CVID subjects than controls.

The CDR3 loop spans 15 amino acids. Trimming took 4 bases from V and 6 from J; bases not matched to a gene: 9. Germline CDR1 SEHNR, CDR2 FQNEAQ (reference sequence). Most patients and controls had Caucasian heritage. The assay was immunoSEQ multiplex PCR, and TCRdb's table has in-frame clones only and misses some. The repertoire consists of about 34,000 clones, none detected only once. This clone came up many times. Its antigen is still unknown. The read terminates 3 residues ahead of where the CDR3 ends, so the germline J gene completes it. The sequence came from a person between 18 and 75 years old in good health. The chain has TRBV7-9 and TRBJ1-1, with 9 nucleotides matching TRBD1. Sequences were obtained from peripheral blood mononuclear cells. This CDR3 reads CASSSFRTGDAEAFF. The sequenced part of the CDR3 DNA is TGTGCCAGCAGCTCCTTCCGGACAGGGGACGCTGAA.